A single sample is the source of the 18 T cell receptor beta chains below, sequenced in a study of blood T cell repertoires in COVID-19. Method: immunoSEQ multiplex PCR; TCRdb's copy keeps in-frame clones and lacks some. The sample includes more than 150,000 clones, roughly nine tenths of them seen just once. Sequenced: peripheral blood. These receptors all come from a man aged 45-65 years with acute or convalescent COVID-19.

The V and J genes are TRBV10-3 and TRBJ2-7; 10 bases are a match to TRBD1. This CDR3 region has 13 residues. Germline V gene data show CDR1 as ENHRY and CDR2 as SYGVKD. V was pared by 4 bases and J by 6 bases, with 3 bases of the junction left unmatched. CDR3 DNA sequence: TGTGCCATCAGTGCGACAGGGGGCAGCGAGCAGTACGTC. Protein sequence: CAISATGGSEQYV.

This clone was found once. The V gene is TRBV5-1, the J gene TRBJ1-1, with TRBD1 matching 8 bases. The germline V gene has CDR1 SGHRS and CDR2 YFSETQ. Unmatched junction bases numbered 6, after V lost 4 bases and J lost 4 bases. CDR3 length equals 14 residues. CDR3 DNA: TGCGCCAGCAGCGTCAGGGGGCAGGTCACTGAAGCTTTCTTT. Encoded protein: CASSVRGQVTEAFF.

This clone appeared a single time. V usage is TRBV27 and J usage is TRBJ1-6, with TRBD1 matching 7 bases. CDR1 is MNHEY, CDR2 SMNVEV, per germline (reference sequence). Trimming at V came to 5 bases and at J to 5 bases, leaving 3 bases not matched to a gene. The CDR3 is 14 residues long. The CDR3 reads CASSAGTDNSPLHF. CDR3 nucleotides: TGTGCCAGCAGTGCTGGGACAGATAATTCACCCCTCCACTTT.

In nucleotides, the CDR3 is TGTGCCAGCAGTACGACAGCCCCAAGTGCGTATTTT. Residues: CASSTTAPSAYF. This chain connects TRBV28 to TRBJ2-3; tentative D call: TRBD1 (5 bases). Germline V gene sequence: CDR1 MDHEN, CDR2 SYDVKM. The CDR3 has 12 amino acids. Trimming removed 5 bases from V and 14 bases from J, with 17 bases in between.

V and J are TRBV6-2 or TRBV6-3 and TRBJ1-2, with D unresolved. The CDR3 is made up of 10 amino acids. Germline assignment: CDR1 MNHEY and CDR2 SVGEGT. The ends were cut back, 4 bases at V and 7 bases at J, with 4 bases in the middle. CDR3 nucleotides: TGTGCCAGCAGTTCGGGTGGCTACACCTTC. It codes for CASSSGGYTF.

The gene calls are TRBV19 and TRBJ2-3; TRBD2 might be the D (6 bases). CDR1 is LNHDA, CDR2 SQIVND, per germline (reference sequence). The ends were cut back, 3 bases at V and 0 bases at J, with 13 bases in the middle. The CDR3 is made up of 16 amino acids. CDR3 sequence: CASSISTGSSTDTQYF. The CDR3 coding sequence is TGTGCCAGTAGTATCTCAACCGGGAGTAGCACAGATACGCAGTATTTT.

This sequence joins TRBV19 and TRBJ1-2; D unclear. Trimming pared 6 bases from V and 1 base from J, leaving 15 bases between. The CDR3 contains 15 residues. Germline V gene sequence: CDR1 LNHDA, CDR2 SQIVND (reference sequence). The CDR3 DNA follows: TGTGCCAGTAGCGATACCCGGACTCTTAACTATGGCTACACCTTC. This encodes CASSDTRTLNYGYTF.

The V gene is TRBV3-1 (or the pseudogene TRBV3-2), the J gene TRBJ1-1; D gene uncertain. The V and J ends lost 5 bases and 7 bases respectively, with 11 bases between them. The CDR3 totals 12 residues. CDR1 LGHDT and CDR2 YNNKEL come from the germline V gene (reference sequence). CDR3 DNA sequence: TGTGCCAGCAGCGAGGGTGAAAGTGAAGCTTTCTTT. It is translated as CASSEGESEAFF.

CDR3 DNA sequence: TGTGCCAGCAGCCCTGGGGGGTCGGACACCGGGGAGCTGTTTTTT. Residues: CASSPGGSDTGELFF. This chain uses TRBV7-3 with TRBJ2-2, with a weak D call TRBD2 (6 bases). Trimming removed 5 bases at V and 3 bases at J, with 13 bases between. CDR1 is SGHTA, CDR2 FQGTGA, per germline. The CDR3 loop spans 15 amino acids.

This clone was detected a few times. The chain employs TRBV6-2 or TRBV6-3 and TRBJ1-5; D might be TRBD1 (6 bases). This CDR3 is built from 16 residues. CDR1 MNHEY and CDR2 SVGEGT come from the germline V gene. The germline V and J ends were trimmed by 6 bases and 6 bases, with 21 bases remaining between them. The CDR3, as DNA: TGTGCCAGCAGCCAAGGGAGACAGGCGGGAGGTCAGCCCCAGCATTTT. Its translation: CASSQGRQAGGQPQHF.

V gene TRBV5-4 combines with J gene TRBJ1-1, with 7 positions matching TRBD1. CDR1 and CDR2 (germline): SGHNT, YYREEE (reference sequence). The junction had 3 bases not matched to a gene; V was cut back by 3 bases and J by 4 bases. The CDR3 consists of 13 residues. CDR3 protein: CASSSQGVTEAFF. The CDR3 DNA reads as TGTGCCAGCAGCTCGCAGGGGGTCACTGAAGCTTTCTTT.

The V gene is TRBV19, the J gene TRBJ1-4; D call uncertain. The CDR3 spans 13 residues. In germline, CDR1 is LNHDA, CDR2 SQIVND (reference sequence). V lost 7 bases, J lost 3 bases, and 9 bases lay in between. The CDR3 region has the DNA TGTGCCAGTACTCCAACTTCTAATGAAAAACTGTTTTTT. This sequence encodes CASTPTSNEKLFF.

This clone was counted a few times. The CDR3 here is CASSSYTGELFF. CDR3 coding DNA: TGTGCCAGCAGCTCCTACACCGGGGAGCTGTTTTTT. The rearrangement joins TRBV11-3 to TRBJ2-2; D gene uncertain. Trimming shortened V by 4 bases and J by 3 bases, and 3 bases separated the two germline ends. The length of the CDR3 is 12 residues. Germline CDR1 reads SGHNT; CDR2 reads YENEEA.

The rearrangement joins TRBV19 to TRBJ2-1; 11 nucleotides line up with TRBD2. CDR3 size: 15 residues. Germline values: CDR1 LNHDA, CDR2 SQIVND (reference sequence). V was clipped by 7 bases and J by 10 bases; unmatched bases: 12. The CDR3 nucleotides are TGTGCCAGTAATACCGGGACTAGCGGAAGCCGGGAGCAGTTCTTC. Its translation is CASNTGTSGSREQFF.

The V gene is TRBV5-4, the J gene TRBJ1-6; D gene unclear. The CDR3 covers 17 residues. Trimming took off 2 bases at V and 3 bases at J, with 15 bases between the two ends. Germline V gene data show CDR1 as SGHNT and CDR2 as YYREEE (reference sequence). CDR3 in DNA: TGTGCCAGCAGCTTACGCAGAGGGATGAGCTATAATTCACCCCTCCACTTT. Translated: CASSLRRGMSYNSPLHF.

The chain employs TRBV4-1 and TRBJ2-2; D is unresolved. Trimming stripped 2 bases from V and 4 bases from J, with 14 bases between. Germline CDR1 is MGHRA and CDR2 is YSYEKL. CDR3 length: 16 amino acids. The CDR3 coding sequence is TGCGCCAGCAGCCAAAGGCTACAGTCGAGCACCGGGGAGCTGTTTTTT. It yields the protein CASSQRLQSSTGELFF.

The CDR3 loop reads CASSQRGGVEAFF. CDR3 coding DNA: TGTGCCAGCAGTCAAAGGGGCGGCGTTGAAGCTTTCTTT. V usage is TRBV6-5 and J usage is TRBJ1-1, with D possibly TRBD1 on 5 matching bases. The CDR3 runs 13 residues. CDR1 is MNHEY and CDR2 is SVGAGI in the germline V gene. Trimming cost V 5 bases and J 7 bases, with 14 bases left between them.

This clone has more than one count but fewer than ten. This chain connects TRBV10-3 to TRBJ2-1; D perhaps matches TRBD1 (6 bases). From germline, CDR1 is ENHRY and CDR2 SYGVKD. The CDR3 loop spans 15 amino acids. V gave up 3 bases and J gave up 0 bases, with 9 bases separating them. The chain's CDR3 is CAISDRGTSYNEQFF. The CDR3 bases are TGTGCCATCAGTGACAGGGGAACCTCCTACAATGAGCAGTTCTTC.